This TCR beta chain was documented in a study of cytomegalovirus exposure and HLA in healthy donors. General study points: Being productive about 87% or about 30% of the time was typical of most TCR beta V segments in an earlier analysis. The study found most TCR sequences rare, yet found some public TCRs in many donors. A highly shared variant cluster was judged a likely technical artifact.

This CDR3 spans 13 amino acids. Germline CDR1 and CDR2: MDHEN and SYDVKM. The V gene lost 3 bases and the J gene lost 4 bases, with 7 bases spanning the gap. PCR primers comprised 60 Vbeta and 13 Jbeta primers. Sequenced by immunoSEQ multiplex PCR; TCRdb stores in-frame clones only, minus some. This table holds tens of thousands of clones, around 80% found once. Comment on this clone: Its antigen is not known.

The source is a man in his thirties or forties in good health and CMV-seronegative. The sample comprised PBMCs. The rearrangement uses TRBV28 and TRBJ1-5; D is undetermined. The CDR3 reads CASSLRANQPQHF. In DNA form, the CDR3 reads TGTGCCAGCAGTTTGCGGGCGAATCAGCCCCAGCATTTT.